This T cell receptor (beta chain) is from a study of blood T cell repertoires in COVID-19. This clone was counted a single time. CDR3 size: 16 residues. Germline V gene data show CDR1 as SGHRS and CDR2 as YFSETQ. After removal of 2 bases from V and 3 bases from J, the junction contained 9 bases not matched to a gene. Assay used: immunoSEQ multiplex PCR; TCRdb lists only in-frame clones, some missing. The top ten hold about 0.93% of the sample, which has hundreds of thousands of clones, about 88% seen once. The specimen was peripheral blood. The chain links TRBV5-1 to TRBJ1-1; TRBD1 matches at 8 bases. The sequence was collected from a man aged 40-49 years with acute or convalescent COVID-19. This chain's CDR3 is CASSLSGQGGYTEAFF. The CDR3 region has the DNA TGCGCCAGCAGCTTATCCGGACAGGGAGGTTACACTGAAGCTTTCTTT.